This TCR beta chain was sequenced for a study of blood T cells in healthy people across ages. Study-wide points: Samples with more naive T cells showed higher observed beta diversity. Diversity of TCR beta per million T cells declined in a roughly linear way with age.

On this clonotype: The antigen remains unidentified.

Primers used in a second PCR of about 7 to 11 cycles were a sample-barcoded 5' primer and a J-beta primer mix. Per-sample output comprised a minimum of 2.5 million paired-end reads containing CDR3. TCRdb ran MiXCR on the 5' RACE reads and lists one entry per CDR3 protein. The sample comprises about 640,000 distinct CDR3 sequences, around three fifths of which are singletons, and 30% to 40% rests with the top ten. This CDR3 comprises 15 residues. V dropped 6 bases and J dropped 3; count of bases not matched to a gene: 10. The sequenced material came from blood. The chain links TRBV12-3 or TRBV12-4 to TRBJ2-7, with 8 positions matching TRBD2. The sequence came from a man in his sixties in good health. As DNA, the CDR3 is TGTGCCAGCAGCCGGACGGCGGGGGGAAACTACGAGCAGTACTTC. Its protein product is CASSRTAGGNYEQYF.